Listed below are T cell receptor beta chains from one sample, sequenced in a study. MiXCR, applied by TCRdb to the multiplex PCR reads, yields one record per CDR3 protein. The sample consists of hundreds of distinct CDR3 sequences, about 20% of them appearing once. Sequences were obtained from tumor-infiltrating Tregs sorted from the breast tumor. These TCRs come from a female donor with breast cancer. Both conserved end residues are part of each CDR3.

TRBV12-3/TRBV12-4 | CASSYRGANYGYTF
TRBV12-3/TRBV12-4 | CASSSYSGTGPGYGYTF
TRBV12-3/TRBV12-4 | CASTLMGQGRSYTF
TRBV12-3/TRBV12-4 | CASSYREEVYGYTF
TRBV12-3/TRBV12-4 | CASSRDRVRYGYTF
TRBV12-3/TRBV12-4 | CASSGRDSPNYGYTF
TRBV12-3/TRBV12-4 | CASSPRDSYGYTF
TRBV12-3/TRBV12-4 | CASSSTGENYTF
TRBV12-3/TRBV12-4 | CASSLAGLNYGYTF
TRBV12-3/TRBV12-4 | CASSSYSGTRGSGYTF
TRBV12-3/TRBV12-4 | CASSSTGQGMDGYTF
TRBV12-3/TRBV12-4 | CASSLKGTGDGYGYTF
TRBV12-3/TRBV12-4 | CASSGRDSPNGYTF
TRBV12-3/TRBV12-4 | CASRGTGFGNYGYTF
TRBV12-3/TRBV12-4 | CASTLMGQGGNYGYTF
TRBV12-3/TRBV12-4 | CASSDPGRSYYGYTF
TRBV12-3/TRBV12-4 | CASSPGTGYGGYTF
TRBV12-3/TRBV12-4 | CASRSKGAKSGVSNYGYTF
TRBV12-3/TRBV12-4 | CASTYGTSGYTF
TRBV12-3/TRBV12-4 | CASSLPRQGGGYTF
TRBV12-3/TRBV12-4 | CASSSDVLIGYTF
TRBV12-3/TRBV12-4 | CASSDTLTVNRGYTF
TRBV12-3/TRBV12-4 | CASSSGQGVGYTF
TRBV12-3/TRBV12-4 | CASSLASGQGSGYGYTF
TRBV12-3/TRBV12-4 | CASSTGQVNYGYTF
TRBV12-3/TRBV12-4 | CASRSTGTAIHGYTF
TRBV12-3/TRBV12-4 | CASSAPGQAYNYGYTF